This note documents a single T cell receptor beta chain sequence. Only in-frame clones appear in the TCRdb table, and some are missing; sequencing was by immunoSEQ multiplex PCR. Of fewer than 45,000 clones detected, around 92% appear once; the ten largest clones hold around 1%. Germline V gene lookup returns CDR1 SGHNT and CDR2 YENEEA. The CDR3 spans 15 residues. V was clipped by 2 bases and J by 2 bases, with 11 bases between them. This entry belongs to a study of ipilimumab plus nivolumab after autologous stem cell transplantation. The chain joins TRBV11-3 to TRBJ2-3, with D possibly TRBD2 on 5 matching bases. The sequences come from PBMCs, collected in a trial of ipilimumab plus nivolumab as post-transplant consolidation. This TCR was sampled from a male donor with multiple myeloma. CDR3 sequence (DNA): TGTGCCAGCAGCTTATCTCTAGCCGCCACAGATACGCAGTATTTT. Translating gives CASSLSLAATDTQYF.